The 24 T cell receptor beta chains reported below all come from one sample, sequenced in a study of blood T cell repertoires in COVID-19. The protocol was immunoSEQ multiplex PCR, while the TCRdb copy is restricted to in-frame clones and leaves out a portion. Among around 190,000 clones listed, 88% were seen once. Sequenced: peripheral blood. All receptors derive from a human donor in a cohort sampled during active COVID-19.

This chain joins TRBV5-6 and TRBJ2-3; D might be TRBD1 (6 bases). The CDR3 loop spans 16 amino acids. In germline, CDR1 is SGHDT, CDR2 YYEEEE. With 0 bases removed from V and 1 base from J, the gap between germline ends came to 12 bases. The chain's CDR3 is CASSLVLSGGTDTQYF. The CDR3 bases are TGTGCCAGCAGCTTGGTATTATCAGGGGGCACAGATACGCAGTATTTT.

The CDR3 bases are TGTGCCAGCAGTGAAAGAGGGGGCCGCAATCAGCCCCAGCATTTT. As protein: CASSERGGRNQPQHF. The V gene is TRBV2, the J gene TRBJ1-5; TRBD1 aligns across 7 bases. Unmatched junction bases numbered 3, after V lost 2 bases and J lost 2 bases. CDR1 and CDR2 from the germline V gene are SNHLY and FYNNEI. This CDR3 spans 15 amino acids.

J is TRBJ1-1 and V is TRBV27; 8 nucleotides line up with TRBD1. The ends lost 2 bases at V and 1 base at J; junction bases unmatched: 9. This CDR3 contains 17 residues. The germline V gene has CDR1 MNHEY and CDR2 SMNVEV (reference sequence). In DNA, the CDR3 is TGTGCCAGCAGTTTAAGGAGGGACAGGAAAGGGAACACTGAAGCTTTCTTT. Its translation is CASSLRRDRKGNTEAFF.

Here the CDR3 DNA reads TGCGCCAGCAGCTTGGAAGTTCCGGGCCAAGAGACCCAGTACTTC. Amino acids: CASSLEVPGQETQYF. The chain joins TRBV5-1 to TRBJ2-5; D is ambiguous. Germline-derived CDR1 and CDR2 are SGHRS and YFSETQ. This CDR3 spans 15 amino acids. Trimming removed 0 bases from V and 1 base from J, with 10 bases in between.

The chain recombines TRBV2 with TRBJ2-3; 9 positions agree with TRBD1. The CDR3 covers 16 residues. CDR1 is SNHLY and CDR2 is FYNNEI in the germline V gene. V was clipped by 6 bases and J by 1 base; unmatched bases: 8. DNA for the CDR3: TGTGCCAGCAGCGTAACAGGGGGCAAGGGCACAGATACGCAGTATTTT. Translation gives CASSVTGGKGTDTQYF.

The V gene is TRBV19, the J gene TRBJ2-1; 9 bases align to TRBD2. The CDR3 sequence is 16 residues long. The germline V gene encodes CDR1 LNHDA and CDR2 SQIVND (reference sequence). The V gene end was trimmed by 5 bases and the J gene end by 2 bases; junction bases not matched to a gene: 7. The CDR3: CASSPTTSGTYNEQFF. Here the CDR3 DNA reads TGTGCCAGTAGTCCCACGACTAGCGGCACCTACAATGAGCAGTTCTTC. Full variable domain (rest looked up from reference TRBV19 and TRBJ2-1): DGGITQSPKYLFRKEGQNVTLSCEQNLNHDAMYWYRQDPGQGLRLIYYSQIVNDFQKGDIAEGYSVSREKKESFPLTVTSAQKNPTAFYLCASSPTTSGTYNEQFFGPGTRLTVL.

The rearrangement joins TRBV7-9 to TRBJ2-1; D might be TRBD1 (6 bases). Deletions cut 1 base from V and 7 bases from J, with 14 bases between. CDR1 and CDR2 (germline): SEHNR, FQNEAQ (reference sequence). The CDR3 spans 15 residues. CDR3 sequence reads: CASSLVGRGRNEQFF. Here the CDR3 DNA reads TGTGCCAGCAGCTTAGTGGGCAGGGGTCGGAATGAGCAGTTCTTC.

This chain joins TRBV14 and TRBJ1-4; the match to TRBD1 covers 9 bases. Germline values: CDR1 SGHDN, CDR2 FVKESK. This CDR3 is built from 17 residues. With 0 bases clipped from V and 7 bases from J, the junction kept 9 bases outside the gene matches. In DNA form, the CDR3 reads TGTGCCAGCAGCCAAGAACAGGGGGCCGGGGGGACTGAAAAACTGTTTTTT. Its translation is CASSQEQGAGGTEKLFF.

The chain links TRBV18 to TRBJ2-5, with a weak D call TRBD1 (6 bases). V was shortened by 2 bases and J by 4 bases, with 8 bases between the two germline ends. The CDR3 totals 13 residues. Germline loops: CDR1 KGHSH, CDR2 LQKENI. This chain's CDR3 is CASSPNRAETQYF. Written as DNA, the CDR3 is TGTGCCAGCTCACCAAACAGGGCAGAGACCCAGTACTTC.

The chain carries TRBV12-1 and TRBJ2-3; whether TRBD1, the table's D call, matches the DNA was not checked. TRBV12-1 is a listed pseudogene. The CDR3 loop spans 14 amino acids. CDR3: CASTRPGGTDTQYF. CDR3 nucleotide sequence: TGTGCCAGCACCCGGCCAGGGGGCACAGATACGCAGTATTTT.

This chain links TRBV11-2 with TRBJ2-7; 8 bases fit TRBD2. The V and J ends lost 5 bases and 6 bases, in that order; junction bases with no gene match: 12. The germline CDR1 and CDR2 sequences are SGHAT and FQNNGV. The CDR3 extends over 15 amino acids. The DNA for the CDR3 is TGTGCCAGCAGCCCGGGGACTAGAGGAACGGGCGAGCAGTACTTC. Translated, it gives CASSPGTRGTGEQYF.

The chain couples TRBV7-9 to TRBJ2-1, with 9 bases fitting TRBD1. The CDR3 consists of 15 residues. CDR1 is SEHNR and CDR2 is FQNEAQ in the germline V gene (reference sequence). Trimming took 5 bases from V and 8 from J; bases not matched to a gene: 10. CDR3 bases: TGTGCCAGCAGCGCAGGGACAGGGTTTTTGGATGAGCAGTTCTTC. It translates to CASSAGTGFLDEQFF.

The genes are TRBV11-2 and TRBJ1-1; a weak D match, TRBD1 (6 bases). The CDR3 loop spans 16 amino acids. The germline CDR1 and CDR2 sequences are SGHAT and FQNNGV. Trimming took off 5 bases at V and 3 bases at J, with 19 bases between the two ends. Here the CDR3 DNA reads TGTGCCAGCAGCCCGCACCCCGGGGGGCTTGACACTGAAGCTTTCTTT. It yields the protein CASSPHPGGLDTEAFF. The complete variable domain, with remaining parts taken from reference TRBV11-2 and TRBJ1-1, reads EAGVAQSPRYKIIEKRQSVAFWCNPISGHATLYWYQQILGQGPKLLIQFQNNGVVDDSQLPKDRFSAERLKGVDSTLKIQPAKLEDSAVYLCASSPHPGGLDTEAFFGQGTRLTVV.

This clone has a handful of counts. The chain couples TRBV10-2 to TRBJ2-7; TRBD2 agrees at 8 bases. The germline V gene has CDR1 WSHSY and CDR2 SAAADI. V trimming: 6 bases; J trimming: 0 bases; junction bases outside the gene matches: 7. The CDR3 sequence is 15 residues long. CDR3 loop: CASSALLAVSYEQYF. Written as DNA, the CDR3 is TGCGCCAGCAGCGCCTTACTAGCGGTCTCCTACGAGCAGTACTTC.

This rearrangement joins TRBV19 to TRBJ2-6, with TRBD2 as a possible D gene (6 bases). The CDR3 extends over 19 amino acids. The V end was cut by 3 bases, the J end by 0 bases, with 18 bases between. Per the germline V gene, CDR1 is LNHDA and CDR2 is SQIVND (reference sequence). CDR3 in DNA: TGTGCCAGTAGTATGGATTCGGGACCAGCGGGCTCTGGGGCCAACGTCCTGACTTTC. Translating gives CASSMDSGPAGSGANVLTF.

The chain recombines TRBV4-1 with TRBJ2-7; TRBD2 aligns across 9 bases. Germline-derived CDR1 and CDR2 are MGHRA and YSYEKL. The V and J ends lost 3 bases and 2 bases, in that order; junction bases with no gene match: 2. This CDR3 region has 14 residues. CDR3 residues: CASSQASGAYEQYF. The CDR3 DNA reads TGCGCCAGCAGCCAGGCTAGCGGGGCCTACGAGCAGTACTTC.

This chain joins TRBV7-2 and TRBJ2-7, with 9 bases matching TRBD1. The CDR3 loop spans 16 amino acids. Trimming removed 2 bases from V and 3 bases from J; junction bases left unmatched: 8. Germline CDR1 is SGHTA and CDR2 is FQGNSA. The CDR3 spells CASSLIGDRVIYEQYF. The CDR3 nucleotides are TGTGCCAGCAGCTTAATCGGGGACAGGGTCATCTACGAGCAGTACTTC.

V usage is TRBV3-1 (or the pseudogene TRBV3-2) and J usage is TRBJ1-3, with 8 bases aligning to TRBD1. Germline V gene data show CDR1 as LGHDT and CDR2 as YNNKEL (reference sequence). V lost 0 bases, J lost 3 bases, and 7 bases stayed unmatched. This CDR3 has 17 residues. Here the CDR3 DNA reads TGTGCCAGCAGCCAAGATTTAGGCAGGGGGCTTGGAAACACCATATATTTT. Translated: CASSQDLGRGLGNTIYF.

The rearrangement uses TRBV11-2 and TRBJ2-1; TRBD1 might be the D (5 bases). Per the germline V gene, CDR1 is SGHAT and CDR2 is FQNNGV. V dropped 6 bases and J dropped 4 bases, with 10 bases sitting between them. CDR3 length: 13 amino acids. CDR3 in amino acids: CASRLDSYNEQFF. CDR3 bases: TGTGCCAGCAGACTTGACAGTTACAATGAGCAGTTCTTC.

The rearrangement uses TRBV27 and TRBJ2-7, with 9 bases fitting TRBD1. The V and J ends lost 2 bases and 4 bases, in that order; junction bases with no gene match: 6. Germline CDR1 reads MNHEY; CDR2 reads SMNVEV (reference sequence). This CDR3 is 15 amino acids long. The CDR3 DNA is TGTGCCAGCAGTTTAGAGGGGACAGGGTTTTACGAGCAGTACTTC. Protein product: CASSLEGTGFYEQYF.

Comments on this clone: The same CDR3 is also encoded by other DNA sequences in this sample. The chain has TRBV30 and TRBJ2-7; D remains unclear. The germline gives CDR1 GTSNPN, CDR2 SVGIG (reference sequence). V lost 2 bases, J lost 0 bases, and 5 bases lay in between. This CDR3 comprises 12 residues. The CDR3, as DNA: TGTGCCTGGAGTTCCAGCTCCTACGAGCAGTACTTC. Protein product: CAWSSSSYEQYF.

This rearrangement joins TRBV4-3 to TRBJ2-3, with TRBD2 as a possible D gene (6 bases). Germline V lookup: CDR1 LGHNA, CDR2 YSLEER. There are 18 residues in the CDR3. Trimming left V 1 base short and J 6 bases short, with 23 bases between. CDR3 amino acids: CASSQAAGTQLERDTQYF. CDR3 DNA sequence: TGCGCCAGCAGCCAAGCCGCCGGGACTCAATTAGAACGGGATACGCAGTATTTT.

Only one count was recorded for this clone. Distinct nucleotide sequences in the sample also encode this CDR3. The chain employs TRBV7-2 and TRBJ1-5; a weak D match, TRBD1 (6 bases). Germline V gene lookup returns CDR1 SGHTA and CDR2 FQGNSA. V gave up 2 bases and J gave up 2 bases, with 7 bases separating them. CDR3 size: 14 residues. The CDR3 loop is CASSLRQGNQPQHF. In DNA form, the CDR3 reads TGTGCCAGCAGCTTAAGACAGGGCAATCAGCCCCAGCATTTT.

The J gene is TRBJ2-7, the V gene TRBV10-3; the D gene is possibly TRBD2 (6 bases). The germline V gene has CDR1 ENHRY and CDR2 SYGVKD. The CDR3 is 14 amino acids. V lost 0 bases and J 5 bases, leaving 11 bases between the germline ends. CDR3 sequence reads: CAISESGGIHEQYF. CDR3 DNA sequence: TGTGCCATCAGTGAGTCGGGCGGGATCCACGAGCAGTACTTC.